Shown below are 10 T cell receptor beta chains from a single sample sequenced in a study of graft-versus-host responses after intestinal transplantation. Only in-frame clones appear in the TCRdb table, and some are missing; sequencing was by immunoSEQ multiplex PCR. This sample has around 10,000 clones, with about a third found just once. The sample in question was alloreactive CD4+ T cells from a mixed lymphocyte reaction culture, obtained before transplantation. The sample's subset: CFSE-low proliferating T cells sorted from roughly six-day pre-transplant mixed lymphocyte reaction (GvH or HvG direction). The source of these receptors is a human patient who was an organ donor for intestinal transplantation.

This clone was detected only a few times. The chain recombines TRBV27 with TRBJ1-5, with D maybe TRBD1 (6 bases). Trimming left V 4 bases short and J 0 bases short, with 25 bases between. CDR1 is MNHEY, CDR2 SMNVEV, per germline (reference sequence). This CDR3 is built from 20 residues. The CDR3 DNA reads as TGTGCCAGCAGTTCCCCAGCTCGGTGGGGGACAAGCTATAGCAATCAGCCCCAGCATTTT. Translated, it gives CASSSPARWGTSYSNQPQHF.

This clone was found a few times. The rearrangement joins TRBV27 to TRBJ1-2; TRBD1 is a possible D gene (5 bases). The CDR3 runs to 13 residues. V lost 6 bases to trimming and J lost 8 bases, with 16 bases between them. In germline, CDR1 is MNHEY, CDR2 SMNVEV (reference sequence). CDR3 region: CASSLWGGSGYTF. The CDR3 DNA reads TGTGCCAGCAGCCTTTGGGGGGGATCAGGCTACACCTTC.

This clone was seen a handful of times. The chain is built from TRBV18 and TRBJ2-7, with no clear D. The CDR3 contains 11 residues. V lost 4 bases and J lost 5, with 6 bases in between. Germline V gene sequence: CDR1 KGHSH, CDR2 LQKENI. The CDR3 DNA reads TGTGCCAGCTCACTAAGCAACGAGCAGTACTTC. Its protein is CASSLSNEQYF.

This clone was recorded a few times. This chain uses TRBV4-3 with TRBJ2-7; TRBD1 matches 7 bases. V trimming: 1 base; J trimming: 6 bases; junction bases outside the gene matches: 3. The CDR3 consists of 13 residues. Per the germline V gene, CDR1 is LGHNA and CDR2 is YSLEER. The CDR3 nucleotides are TGCGCCAGCAGCCAAGTAACAGGGGCCGAGCAGTACTTC. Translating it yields CASSQVTGAEQYF.

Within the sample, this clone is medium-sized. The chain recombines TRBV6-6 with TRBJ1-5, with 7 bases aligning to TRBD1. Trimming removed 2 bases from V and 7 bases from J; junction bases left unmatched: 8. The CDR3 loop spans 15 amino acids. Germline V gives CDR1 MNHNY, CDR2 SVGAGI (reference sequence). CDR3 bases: TGTGCCAGCAGTTACGGGCAGGGGGGCCTCCAGCCCCAGCATTTT. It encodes CASSYGQGGLQPQHF.

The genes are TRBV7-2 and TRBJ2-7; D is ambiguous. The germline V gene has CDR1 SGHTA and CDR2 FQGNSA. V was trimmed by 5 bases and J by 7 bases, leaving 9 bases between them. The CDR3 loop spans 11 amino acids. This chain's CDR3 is CASSHREEQYF. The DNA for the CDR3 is TGTGCCAGCAGCCATAGAGAGGAGCAGTACTTC.

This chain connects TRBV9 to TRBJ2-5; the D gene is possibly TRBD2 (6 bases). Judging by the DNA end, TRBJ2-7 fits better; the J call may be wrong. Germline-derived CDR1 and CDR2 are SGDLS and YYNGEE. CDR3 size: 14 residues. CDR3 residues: CASSVAEGGYEQYF. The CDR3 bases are TGTGCCAGCAGCGTAGCGGAGGGAGGCTACGAGCAGTACTTC.

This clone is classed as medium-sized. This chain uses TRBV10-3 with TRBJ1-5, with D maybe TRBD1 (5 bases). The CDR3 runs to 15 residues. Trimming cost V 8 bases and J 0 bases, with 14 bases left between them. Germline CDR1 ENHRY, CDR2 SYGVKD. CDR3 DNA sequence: TGTGCCATCCCCCGGACGGACAATAGCAATCAGCCCCAGCATTTT. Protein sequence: CAIPRTDNSNQPQHF.

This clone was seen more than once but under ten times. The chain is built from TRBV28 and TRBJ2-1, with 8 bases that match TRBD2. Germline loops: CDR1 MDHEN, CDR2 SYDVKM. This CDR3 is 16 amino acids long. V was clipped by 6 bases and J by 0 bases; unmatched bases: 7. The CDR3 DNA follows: TGTGCCAGCAGGAATAGCGGGGCAGGCTCCTACAATGAGCAGTTCTTC. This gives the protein CASRNSGAGSYNEQFF.

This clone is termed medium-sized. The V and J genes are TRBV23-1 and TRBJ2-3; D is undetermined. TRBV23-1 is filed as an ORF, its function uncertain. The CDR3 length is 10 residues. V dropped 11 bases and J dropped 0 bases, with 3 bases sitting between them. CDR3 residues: CALSTDTQYF. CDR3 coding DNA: TGCGCCCTTAGCACAGATACGCAGTATTTT.